The 21 T cell receptor beta chains below were found in one sample sequenced in a study of OX40 agonist ivuxolimab in advanced cancers. Here immunoSEQ multiplex PCR was the method, and the copy in TCRdb shows in-frame clones only, minus some. The data contain 11,000 to 15,000 clones, about 83% of them singletons. Sequences were derived from CD4+ or CD8+ T cells sorted from blood, sampled in a trial of the OX40 agonist ivuxolimab. Receptors were obtained from an adult with an advanced solid tumor such as melanoma, head and neck, liver or kidney cancer.

The rearrangement links TRBV15 to TRBJ2-3, with 10 nucleotides matching TRBD2. The CDR3 loop spans 15 amino acids. V trimming: 9 bases; J trimming: 6 bases; junction bases outside the gene matches: 12. CDR1 LNHNV and CDR2 YYDKDF come from the germline V gene (reference sequence). DNA of the CDR3: TGTGCCACTTTGGGATCAGCGGGGGGGCTCGATACGCAGTATTTT. The encoded protein is CATLGSAGGLDTQYF.

The sample holds one count of this clone. The rearrangement joins TRBV10-3 to TRBJ1-4; D is ambiguous. Trimming removed 0 bases from V and 5 bases from J, with 7 bases in between. The CDR3 is made up of 14 amino acids. Germline assignment: CDR1 ENHRY and CDR2 SYGVKD. The CDR3 sequence: CAISESGLNEKLFF. The CDR3 DNA reads TGTGCCATCAGTGAGTCTGGATTGAATGAAAAACTGTTTTTT.

CDR3 sequence reads: CASSTRGPGDRTYSGNTIYF. The CDR3 DNA follows: TGTGCCAGTAGTACACGGGGTCCGGGGGACCGTACCTACTCTGGAAACACCATATATTTT. The chain joins TRBV19 to TRBJ1-3; possibly TRBD1 for D (5 bases). The length of the CDR3 is 20 residues. Germline V gene data show CDR1 as LNHDA and CDR2 as SQIVND (reference sequence). Trimming cost V 4 bases and J 0 bases, with 25 bases left between them.

The V gene is TRBV19, the J gene TRBJ2-1, with no clear D. Germline loops: CDR1 LNHDA, CDR2 SQIVND (reference sequence). The CDR3 has 13 amino acids. The ends were cut back, 3 bases at V and 9 bases at J, with 12 bases in the middle. CDR3 amino acids: CASSIELALEQFF. The CDR3 nucleotides read TGTGCCAGTAGTATCGAACTCGCCCTTGAGCAGTTCTTC. The variable domain in full, completed from reference TRBV19 and TRBJ2-1, reads DGGITQSPKYLFRKEGQNVTLSCEQNLNHDAMYWYRQDPGQGLRLIYYSQIVNDFQKGDIAEGYSVSREKKESFPLTVTSAQKNPTAFYLCASSIELALEQFFGPGTRLTVL.

This clone was detected only a few times. The chain recombines TRBV25-1 with TRBJ1-5, with 10 nucleotides matching TRBD1. The CDR3 loop spans 15 amino acids. Germline CDR1 MGHDK, CDR2 SYGVNS. V trimming: 4 bases; J trimming: 4 bases; junction bases outside the gene matches: 4. The CDR3 DNA reads as TGTGCCAGCAGTGGTGGACAGGGGGAGAATCAGCCCCAGCATTTT. Amino acid sequence: CASSGGQGENQPQHF.

J is TRBJ2-6 and V is TRBV5-6, with TRBD1 matching over 7 bases. This CDR3 has 17 amino acids. CDR1 is SGHDT and CDR2 is YYEEEE in the germline V gene. The junction had 5 bases not matched to a gene; V was cut back by 2 bases and J by 0 bases. The CDR3 reads CASSFRGRFSGANVLTF. The DNA for the CDR3 is TGTGCCAGCAGCTTTAGGGGGCGTTTCTCTGGGGCCAACGTCCTGACTTTC.

The V call is TRBV7-3, the J call TRBJ1-4; the match to TRBD1 covers 10 bases. Germline V gives CDR1 SGHTA, CDR2 FQGTGA. The CDR3 length is 15 residues. The V segment lost 5 bases and the J segment 5 bases; nucleotides outside the gene matches: 5. CDR3 in amino acids: CASSLTGQGNEKLFF. The DNA for the CDR3 is TGTGCCAGCAGCCTGACGGGACAGGGGAATGAAAAACTGTTTTTT.

The chain has TRBV4-3 and TRBJ2-1, with TRBD2 identical over 10 bases. This CDR3 region has 15 residues. J was trimmed by 6 bases and V by 4 bases; bases with no gene match: 6. Per the germline V gene, CDR1 is LGHNA and CDR2 is YSLEER. The CDR3 DNA reads TGCGCCAGCAGCCCAAGCGGGGGGGCTACCAATGAGCAGTTCTTC. It codes for CASSPSGGATNEQFF.

The genes are TRBV5-4 and TRBJ2-7, with D perhaps matching TRBD1 (5 bases). The germline CDR1 and CDR2 sequences are SGHNT and YYREEE (reference sequence). V dropped 2 bases and J dropped 2 bases, with 8 bases sitting between them. The CDR3 runs 13 residues. The CDR3 region is CASSFAGPYEQYF. The DNA for the CDR3 is TGTGCCAGCAGCTTTGCAGGGCCCTACGAGCAGTACTTC.

Only a few counts were recorded for this clone. The chain is built from TRBV7-9 and TRBJ2-5; 8 bases are a match to TRBD2. Trimming took 3 bases from V and 3 from J; bases not matched to a gene: 9. The CDR3 extends over 16 amino acids. Germline CDR1 reads SEHNR; CDR2 reads FQNEAQ (reference sequence). The CDR3, as DNA: TGTGCCAGCAGCTTTCCCCGTGCGGGGGGAAAAGAGACCCAGTACTTC. Amino acid sequence: CASSFPRAGGKETQYF.

The J gene is TRBJ2-1, the V gene TRBV7-9, with D perhaps assigned TRBD1 or TRBD2 (5 bases each). The CDR3 is 17 residues long. Trimming cost V 5 bases and J 4 bases, with 21 bases left between them. Germline CDR1 reads SEHNR; CDR2 reads FQNEAQ (reference sequence). As DNA, the CDR3 is TGTGCCAGCAGCCGACCCTCTGAAGGGACCCTATACAATGAGCAGTTCTTC. The encoded protein is CASSRPSEGTLYNEQFF.

The CDR3 coding sequence is TGTGCCAGCAGGGAAACAGGGAGAGTCTATGGCTACACCTTC. Protein sequence: CASRETGRVYGYTF. The chain combines TRBV27 with TRBJ1-2; tentatively, D is TRBD1 (6 bases). Per the germline V gene, CDR1 is MNHEY and CDR2 is SMNVEV (reference sequence). The V end was cut by 6 bases, the J end by 4 bases, with 15 bases between. The CDR3 sequence is 14 residues long.

The rearrangement uses TRBV5-1 and TRBJ2-7; 7 nucleotides align to TRBD1. The CDR3 contains 12 residues. V shed 4 bases and J 4 bases; nucleotides not matched to a gene: 2. Germline lookup yields CDR1 SGHRS and CDR2 YFSETQ. The CDR3 reads CASSRTGYEQYF. The DNA of the CDR3 is TGCGCCAGCAGCAGGACAGGTTACGAGCAGTACTTC.

The rearrangement joins TRBV5-1 to TRBJ2-2; perhaps TRBD1 as D (6 bases). The germline V and J ends were trimmed by 0 bases and 5 bases, with 8 bases remaining between them. This CDR3 comprises 14 residues. Germline CDR1 reads SGHRS; CDR2 reads YFSETQ. The CDR3 DNA is TGCGCCAGCAGCTTGGACAGGGAGACCGGGGAGCTGTTTTTT. This encodes CASSLDRETGELFF.

This clone showed up just once. The J gene is TRBJ1-5, the V gene TRBV6-1; D gene uncertain. Trimming cost V 5 bases and J 2 bases, with 10 bases left between them. Germline assignment: CDR1 MNHNS and CDR2 SASEGT. This CDR3 spans 14 amino acids. CDR3 amino acids: CASSMGSGNQPQHF. In DNA form, the CDR3 reads TGTGCCAGCAGTATGGGGTCCGGCAATCAGCCCCAGCATTTT.

The chain combines TRBV4-1 with TRBJ2-3; weak D call: TRBD1 (6 bases). The CDR3 totals 14 residues. The germline CDR1 and CDR2 sequences are MGHRA and YSYEKL. V was clipped by 4 bases and J by 8 bases, with 16 bases between them. CDR3 protein: CASSPPVLGGTQYF. CDR3 bases: TGCGCCAGCAGCCCCCCTGTATTAGGGGGTACGCAGTATTTT.

To note about this clone: One end of the junction fails to match germline, which may point to a read error. The chain carries TRBV6-6 and TRBJ1-2; the match to TRBD1 covers 8 bases. This CDR3 has 14 amino acids. Germline V gene lookup returns CDR1 MNHNY and CDR2 SVGAGI (reference sequence). CDR3 in DNA: TGTGCCAGCAGCTACTCTCAGACAGGGGTTGGCTACACCTTC. Translating it yields CASSYSQTGVGYTF.

The rearrangement uses TRBV7-2 and TRBJ2-3, with 8 positions matching TRBD1. CDR1 and CDR2 from the germline V gene are SGHTA and FQGNSA. The CDR3 covers 16 residues. The junction had 7 bases not matched to a gene; V was cut back by 2 bases and J by 3 bases. CDR3 loop: CASSLLLTGATDTQYF. The CDR3 bases are TGTGCCAGCAGCTTATTATTGACAGGGGCTACAGATACGCAGTATTTT.

The count of this clone is one. V is TRBV10-3 and J is TRBJ2-7; tentative D call: TRBD2 (6 bases). This CDR3 has 13 residues. CDR1 and CDR2 (germline): ENHRY, SYGVKD. With 6 bases removed from V and 3 bases from J, the gap between germline ends came to 12 bases. The CDR3 here is CAISLREDYEQYF. CDR3 DNA: TGTGCCATCAGCCTCAGGGAGGACTACGAGCAGTACTTC.

The chain couples TRBV7-8 to TRBJ2-7, with D perhaps assigned TRBD1 or TRBD2 (6 bases each). The CDR3 is 12 residues long. V lost 5 bases and J lost 5, with 10 bases in between. From germline, CDR1 is SGHVS and CDR2 FQNEAQ. The CDR3 spells CASSPGGHEQYF. CDR3 nucleotide sequence: TGTGCCAGCAGCCCCGGGGGCCACGAGCAGTACTTC.

This clone has just one count. The chain couples TRBV7-3 to TRBJ2-5; 11 bases fit TRBD2. Unmatched junction bases numbered 1, after V lost 2 bases and J lost 5 bases. Germline-derived CDR1 and CDR2 are SGHTA and FQGTGA. CDR3 size: 14 residues. CDR3 sequence: CASSLLAGGETQYF. The CDR3 DNA reads as TGTGCCAGCAGCTTACTAGCGGGGGGTGAGACCCAGTACTTC.